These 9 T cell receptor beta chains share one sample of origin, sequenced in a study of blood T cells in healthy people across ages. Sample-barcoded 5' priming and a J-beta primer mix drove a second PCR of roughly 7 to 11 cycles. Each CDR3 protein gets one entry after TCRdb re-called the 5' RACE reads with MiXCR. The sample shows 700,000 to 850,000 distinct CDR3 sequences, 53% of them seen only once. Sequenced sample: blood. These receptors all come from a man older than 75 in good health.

The CDR3 nucleotides read TGTGCCAGCAGCTTAATGCTGGGGAGGGTCCACTATGGCTACACCTTC. Its protein product is CASSLMLGRVHYGYTF. The genes are TRBV7-2 and TRBJ1-2; no firm D call. Trimming removed 2 bases at V and 3 bases at J, with 16 bases between. Germline assignment: CDR1 SGHTA and CDR2 FQGNSA. The CDR3 is 16 residues long.

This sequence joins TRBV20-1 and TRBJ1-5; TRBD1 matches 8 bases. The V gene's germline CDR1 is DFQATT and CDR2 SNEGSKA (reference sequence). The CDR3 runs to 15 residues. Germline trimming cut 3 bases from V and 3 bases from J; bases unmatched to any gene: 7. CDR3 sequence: CSARTTGAPNQPQHF. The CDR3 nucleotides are TGCAGTGCTAGGACGACAGGGGCCCCCAATCAGCCCCAGCATTTT.

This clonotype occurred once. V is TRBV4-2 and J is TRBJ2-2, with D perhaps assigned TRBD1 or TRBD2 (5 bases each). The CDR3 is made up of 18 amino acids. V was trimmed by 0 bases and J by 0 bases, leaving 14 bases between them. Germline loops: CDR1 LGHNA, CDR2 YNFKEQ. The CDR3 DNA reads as TGTGCCAGCAGCCAAGAGGGACCCTACGCGACGAACACCGGGGAGCTGTTTTTT. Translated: CASSQEGPYATNTGELFF.

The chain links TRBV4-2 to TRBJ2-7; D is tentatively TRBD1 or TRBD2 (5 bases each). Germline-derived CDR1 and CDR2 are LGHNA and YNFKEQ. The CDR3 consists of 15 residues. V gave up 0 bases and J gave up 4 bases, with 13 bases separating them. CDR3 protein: CASSQDPQGRYEQYF. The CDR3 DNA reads TGTGCCAGCAGCCAAGACCCCCAGGGACGATACGAGCAGTACTTC.

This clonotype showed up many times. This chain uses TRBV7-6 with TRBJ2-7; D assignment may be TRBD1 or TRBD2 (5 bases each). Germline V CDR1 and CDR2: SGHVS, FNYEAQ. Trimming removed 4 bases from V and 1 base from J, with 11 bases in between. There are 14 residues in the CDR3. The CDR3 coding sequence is TGTGCCAGCAGCTCAACGGGACCATCCTACGAGCAGTACTTC. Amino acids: CASSSTGPSYEQYF.

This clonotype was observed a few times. The CDR3: CASSLGGWELSSYNEQFF. The DNA for the CDR3 is TGCGCCAGCAGCTTGGGAGGCTGGGAACTAAGCTCCTACAATGAGCAGTTCTTC. The V call is TRBV5-1, the J call TRBJ2-1, with no clear D. The germline V gene encodes CDR1 SGHRS and CDR2 YFSETQ. Trimming took 0 bases from V and 0 from J, leaving 16 bases between them. The CDR3 sequence is 18 residues long.

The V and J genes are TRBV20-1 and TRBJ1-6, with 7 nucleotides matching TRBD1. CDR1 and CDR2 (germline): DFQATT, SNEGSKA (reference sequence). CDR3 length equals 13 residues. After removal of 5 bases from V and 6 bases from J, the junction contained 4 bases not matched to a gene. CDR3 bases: TGCAGTGCTGGGACAGATCCTAATTCACCCCTCCACTTT. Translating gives CSAGTDPNSPLHF.

The chain's CDR3 is CASTPGGYAYF. CDR3 sequence (DNA): TGTGCCAGCACCCCGGGGGGATACGCGTATTTT. J is TRBJ2-3 and V is TRBV14; TRBD2 matches at 7 bases. With V trimmed by 7 bases and J by 14 bases, 9 bases remained unmatched. Germline CDR1 and CDR2: SGHDN and FVKESK. The CDR3 extends over 11 amino acids.

The CDR3 DNA reads as TGTGCCAGCAGTGCCTTTGTTGGGGGGCACAGATACGCGTATTTT. Protein: CASSAFVGGHRYAYF. This chain joins TRBV6-8 and TRBJ2-3; either TRBD1 or TRBD2 may supply D (6 bases each). This CDR3 has 15 amino acids. Germline CDR1 reads MNHGY; CDR2 reads SAAAGT. V gave up 5 bases and J gave up 14 bases, with 26 bases separating them.